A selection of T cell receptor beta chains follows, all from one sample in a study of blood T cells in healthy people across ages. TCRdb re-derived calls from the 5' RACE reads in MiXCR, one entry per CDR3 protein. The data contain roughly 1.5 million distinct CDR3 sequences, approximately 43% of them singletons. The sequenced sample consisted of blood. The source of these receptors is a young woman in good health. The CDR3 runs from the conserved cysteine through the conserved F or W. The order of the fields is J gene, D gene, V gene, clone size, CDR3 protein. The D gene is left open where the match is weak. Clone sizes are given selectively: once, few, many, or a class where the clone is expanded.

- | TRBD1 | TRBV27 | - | CASSELQGTTYEQYF
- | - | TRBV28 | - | CANSYLQGRVTQYF
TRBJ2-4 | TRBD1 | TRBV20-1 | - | CSARDPFWTGPRGNIQYF
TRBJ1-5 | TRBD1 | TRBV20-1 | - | CSASNRGVNQPQHF
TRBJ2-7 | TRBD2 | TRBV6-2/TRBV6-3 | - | CASSYSGTSGRKRGEQYF
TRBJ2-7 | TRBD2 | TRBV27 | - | CASSPSGLAGGIYEQYF
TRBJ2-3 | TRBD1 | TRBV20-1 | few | CSQAHLSTGISTQYF
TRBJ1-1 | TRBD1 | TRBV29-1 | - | CSANRGSNTEAFF
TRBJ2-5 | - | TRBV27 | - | CASSQPPFPQYF
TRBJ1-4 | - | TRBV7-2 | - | CASSLESYSQLFF
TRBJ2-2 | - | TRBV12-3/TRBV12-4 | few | CASSLSGRATGELFF
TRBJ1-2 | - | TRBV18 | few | CASSPPEGRTYGYTF
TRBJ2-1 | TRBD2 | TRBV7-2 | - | CASSYTGTSGRTGSYNEQFF
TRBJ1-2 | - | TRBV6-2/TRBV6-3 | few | CASNFREPGYGYTF
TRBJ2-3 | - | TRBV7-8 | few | CASSLALAGSGDTQYF
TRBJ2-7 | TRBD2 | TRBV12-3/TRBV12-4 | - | CASRDGLARLPEQYF
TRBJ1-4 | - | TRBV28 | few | CASSLVERGDWLFF
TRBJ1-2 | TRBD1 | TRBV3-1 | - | CASSHAGTGEYTF
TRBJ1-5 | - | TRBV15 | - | CATSRDFLLGNQPQHF
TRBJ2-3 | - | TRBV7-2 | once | CASSKLGGTHTDTQYF
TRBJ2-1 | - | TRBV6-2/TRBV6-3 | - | CASSIGALINEQFF
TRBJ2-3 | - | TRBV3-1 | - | CASSKGMPWVDTQYF
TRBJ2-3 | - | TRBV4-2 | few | CASSQSGGADTQYF
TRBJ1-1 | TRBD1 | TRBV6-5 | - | CASSYSGQGVMNTEAFF
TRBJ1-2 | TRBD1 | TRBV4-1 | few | CASSRTLDRDNYGYTF
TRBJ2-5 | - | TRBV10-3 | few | CAISEAGARETQYF
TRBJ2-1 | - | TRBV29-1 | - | CSAGGGTVNEQFF
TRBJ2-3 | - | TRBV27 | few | CASSLDGESTDTQYF
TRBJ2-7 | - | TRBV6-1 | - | CAGTPGKGGHEQYF
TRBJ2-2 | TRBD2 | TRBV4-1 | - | CASSQLRAGVNTGELFF
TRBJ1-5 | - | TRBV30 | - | CAWSAIGGSNQPQHF